This T cell receptor beta chain was captured by sequencing in a study of identical twins. Study-wide findings and caveats: With abundant cord blood beta clonotypes, insertions were fewer; memory repertoires showed no such pattern. Invariant MAIT and iNKT cells may have partly biased zero-insertion analyses.

One entry per CDR3 protein results from TCRdb running MiXCR on the 5' RACE reads. The sample yields 250,000 to 350,000 distinct CDR3 sequences, approximately 8% seen once. This clonotype occurred many times. Its antigen is not known. V dropped 7 bases and J dropped 10; count of bases not matched to a gene: 7. Germline V gene sequence: CDR1 SQVTM, CDR2 ANQGSEA. The CDR3 loop spans 11 amino acids. The sample was also linked to a second study, of yellow fever vaccine responses in identical twins. As reported in that work: After vaccination, twins' T cell response reportedly seemed partly convergent, partly personalized.

This TCR was sampled from a woman aged 18-35 years in good health. The chain joins TRBV29-1 to TRBJ2-1, with TRBD1 matching 7 bases. The source material was memory (CD45RO+) T cells sorted from blood. Written as DNA, the CDR3 is TGCAGCGCCTCAGGGGGAACGGAGCAGTTCTTC. Protein sequence: CSASGGTEQFF.